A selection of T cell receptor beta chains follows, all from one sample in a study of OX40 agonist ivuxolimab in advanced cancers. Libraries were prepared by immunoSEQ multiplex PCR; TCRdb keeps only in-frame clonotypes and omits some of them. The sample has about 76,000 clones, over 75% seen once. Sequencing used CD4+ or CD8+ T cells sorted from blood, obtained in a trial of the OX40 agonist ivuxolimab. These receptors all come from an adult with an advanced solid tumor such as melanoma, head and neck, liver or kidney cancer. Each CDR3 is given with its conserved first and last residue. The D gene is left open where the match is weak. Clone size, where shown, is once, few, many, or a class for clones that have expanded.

CASSPPSLVFTEAFF,TGTGCCAGCTCACCACCCTCGTTAGTGTTTACTGAAGCTTTCTTT,TRBV18,.,TRBJ1-1,few
CASSSRDSPLHF,TGTGCCAGCAGTTCGAGGGATTCACCCCTCCACTTT,TRBV27,.,TRBJ1-6,.
CASSLTSRTYSNQPQHF,TGTGCCAGCAGCTTGACGAGCCGCACCTATAGCAATCAGCCCCAGCATTTT,TRBV7-6,.,TRBJ1-5,.
CASSESPTGTGTSGELFF,TGTGCCAGCAGCGAATCACCAACCGGGACAGGAACTTCCGGGGAGCTGTTTTTT,TRBV5-4,TRBD1,TRBJ2-2,once
CASSPGVNTEAFF,TGTGCCAGCAGCCCAGGGGTGAACACTGAAGCTTTCTTT,TRBV11-2,.,TRBJ1-1,.
CASSSDRENSPLHF,TGTGCCAGCAGCAGCGACAGGGAGAATTCACCCCTCCACTTT,TRBV5-6,TRBD1,TRBJ1-6,.
CAWGTGEERDQYF,TGTGCCTGGGGGACAGGGGAGGAACGGGACCAGTACTTC,TRBV30,TRBD1,TRBJ2-5,.
CASRPGDNQPQHF,TGTGCCAGCAGGCCGGGAGACAATCAGCCCCAGCATTTT,TRBV6-5,.,TRBJ1-5,.
CASSPHARDGKYNEQFF,TGTGCCAGCAGCCCCCACGCCCGGGACGGTAAATACAATGAGCAGTTCTTC,TRBV7-3,.,TRBJ2-1,.
CANGGGTFTDTQYF,TGCGCCAACGGGGGGGGGACCTTCACAGATACGCAGTATTTT,TRBV4-1,TRBD2,TRBJ2-3,once
CASSIARQGGLYGYTF,TGTGCCAGTAGTATAGCGCGCCAGGGAGGTCTCTATGGCTACACCTTC,TRBV19,.,TRBJ1-2,.
CASSFGLTNSPLHF,TGTGCCAGCAGCTTCGGCCTCACCAATTCACCCCTCCACTTT,TRBV7-3,.,TRBJ1-6,few
CAISESLENTIYF,TGTGCCATCAGTGAGTCATTGGAGAACACCATATATTTT,TRBV10-3,.,TRBJ1-3,.
CASTLGARQGEGYTF,TGTGCCAGCACCCTAGGGGCCCGACAGGGCGAGGGCTACACCTTC,TRBV6-6,TRBD1,TRBJ1-2,.
CASSLVPGRGSYNEQFF,TGTGCCAGCAGCTTAGTCCCCGGGAGGGGGAGCTACAATGAGCAGTTCTTC,TRBV11-2,TRBD2,TRBJ2-1,.
CASSPRRLGQGTQYF,TGTGCCAGCAGCCCAAGACGCCTGGGACAGGGGACGCAGTATTTT,TRBV7-2,TRBD1,TRBJ2-3,few
CAISGQGLSTDTQYF,TGTGCCATCAGTGGCCAGGGTCTTAGCACAGATACGCAGTATTTT,TRBV10-3,.,TRBJ2-3,.
CASSGPDRATSQYF,TGTGCCAGCAGTGGCCCGGACAGGGCCACGTCGCAGTACTTC,TRBV2,TRBD1,TRBJ2-7,.
CASSRNVGGGGSNEKLFF,TGTGCCAGCAGCCGAAATGTTGGGGGAGGAGGATCTAATGAAAAATTGTTTTTT,TRBV7-9,.,TRBJ1-4,.
CAWSQYNEQFF,TGTGCCTGGAGTCAATACAATGAGCAGTTCTTC,TRBV30,.,TRBJ2-1,.
CASSQVAGQETQYF,TGTGCCAGCAGCCAAGTGGCAGGCCAAGAGACCCAGTACTTC,TRBV14,.,TRBJ2-5,.
CASSSHRGTGANVLTF,TGTGCCAGCAGTTCCCACAGGGGTACTGGGGCCAACGTCCTGACTTTC,TRBV2,TRBD1,TRBJ2-6,.
CASSDRQGAVTEAFF,TGTGCCAGCAGTGACAGACAGGGGGCTGTGACTGAAGCTTTCTTT,TRBV25-1,TRBD1,TRBJ1-1,.
CASNQQGQATEAFF,TGCGCCAGCAACCAACAGGGGCAGGCGACTGAAGCTTTCTTT,TRBV5-1,TRBD1,TRBJ1-1,.
CASSLAGQGSYEQYF,TGTGCCAGCAGCTTAGCAGGACAGGGATCCTACGAGCAGTACTTC,TRBV7-2,TRBD1,TRBJ2-7,.
CASSPGGRGRYEQYF,TGCGCCAGCAGCCCAGGCGGCAGGGGGCGGTACGAGCAGTACTTC,TRBV4-1,TRBD1,TRBJ2-7,.
CASSLAGVYEQYF,TGTGCCAGCAGCTTGGCAGGGGTCTACGAGCAGTACTTC,TRBV5-5,.,TRBJ2-7,.
CASSPHTGTGVVSNQPQHF,TGTGCCAGTAGTCCGCACACCGGGACAGGGGTTGTGAGCAATCAGCCCCAGCATTTT,TRBV19,TRBD1,TRBJ1-5,few
CASSISGTLSQETQYF,TGCGCCAGCAGCATTTCCGGGACCTTATCCCAAGAGACCCAGTACTTC,TRBV5-1,.,TRBJ2-5,.